This T cell receptor (beta chain) was observed in a study of T cell responses to AZD1222 COVID-19 vaccine. General observations from the study: Regions left unmutated in variants are reportedly the target of nearly half of spike-specific TCRs.

Clones were read by immunoSEQ multiplex PCR, and TCRdb kept only the in-frame ones, dropping some. Seen here are over 150,000 clones, approximately 87% observed once, and the top ten hold 4% to 5.5%. Germline-derived CDR1 and CDR2 are SGHRS and YFSETQ. The CDR3 extends over 13 amino acids. V was trimmed by 0 bases and J by 5 bases, leaving 8 bases between them. About this clone: The antigen is unknown.

Second doses at about 4 or about 12 weeks were pooled. This rearrangement joins TRBV5-1 to TRBJ1-2; D possibly corresponds to TRBD1 (5 bases). The sequences come from peripheral blood, collected 28 days after the second AZD1222 dose. The clonotype comes from an adult who received the AZD1222 COVID-19 vaccine. CDR3 DNA: TGCGCCAGCAGCTTGGGGGCAGGGTATGGCTACACCTTC. Protein sequence: CASSLGAGYGYTF.